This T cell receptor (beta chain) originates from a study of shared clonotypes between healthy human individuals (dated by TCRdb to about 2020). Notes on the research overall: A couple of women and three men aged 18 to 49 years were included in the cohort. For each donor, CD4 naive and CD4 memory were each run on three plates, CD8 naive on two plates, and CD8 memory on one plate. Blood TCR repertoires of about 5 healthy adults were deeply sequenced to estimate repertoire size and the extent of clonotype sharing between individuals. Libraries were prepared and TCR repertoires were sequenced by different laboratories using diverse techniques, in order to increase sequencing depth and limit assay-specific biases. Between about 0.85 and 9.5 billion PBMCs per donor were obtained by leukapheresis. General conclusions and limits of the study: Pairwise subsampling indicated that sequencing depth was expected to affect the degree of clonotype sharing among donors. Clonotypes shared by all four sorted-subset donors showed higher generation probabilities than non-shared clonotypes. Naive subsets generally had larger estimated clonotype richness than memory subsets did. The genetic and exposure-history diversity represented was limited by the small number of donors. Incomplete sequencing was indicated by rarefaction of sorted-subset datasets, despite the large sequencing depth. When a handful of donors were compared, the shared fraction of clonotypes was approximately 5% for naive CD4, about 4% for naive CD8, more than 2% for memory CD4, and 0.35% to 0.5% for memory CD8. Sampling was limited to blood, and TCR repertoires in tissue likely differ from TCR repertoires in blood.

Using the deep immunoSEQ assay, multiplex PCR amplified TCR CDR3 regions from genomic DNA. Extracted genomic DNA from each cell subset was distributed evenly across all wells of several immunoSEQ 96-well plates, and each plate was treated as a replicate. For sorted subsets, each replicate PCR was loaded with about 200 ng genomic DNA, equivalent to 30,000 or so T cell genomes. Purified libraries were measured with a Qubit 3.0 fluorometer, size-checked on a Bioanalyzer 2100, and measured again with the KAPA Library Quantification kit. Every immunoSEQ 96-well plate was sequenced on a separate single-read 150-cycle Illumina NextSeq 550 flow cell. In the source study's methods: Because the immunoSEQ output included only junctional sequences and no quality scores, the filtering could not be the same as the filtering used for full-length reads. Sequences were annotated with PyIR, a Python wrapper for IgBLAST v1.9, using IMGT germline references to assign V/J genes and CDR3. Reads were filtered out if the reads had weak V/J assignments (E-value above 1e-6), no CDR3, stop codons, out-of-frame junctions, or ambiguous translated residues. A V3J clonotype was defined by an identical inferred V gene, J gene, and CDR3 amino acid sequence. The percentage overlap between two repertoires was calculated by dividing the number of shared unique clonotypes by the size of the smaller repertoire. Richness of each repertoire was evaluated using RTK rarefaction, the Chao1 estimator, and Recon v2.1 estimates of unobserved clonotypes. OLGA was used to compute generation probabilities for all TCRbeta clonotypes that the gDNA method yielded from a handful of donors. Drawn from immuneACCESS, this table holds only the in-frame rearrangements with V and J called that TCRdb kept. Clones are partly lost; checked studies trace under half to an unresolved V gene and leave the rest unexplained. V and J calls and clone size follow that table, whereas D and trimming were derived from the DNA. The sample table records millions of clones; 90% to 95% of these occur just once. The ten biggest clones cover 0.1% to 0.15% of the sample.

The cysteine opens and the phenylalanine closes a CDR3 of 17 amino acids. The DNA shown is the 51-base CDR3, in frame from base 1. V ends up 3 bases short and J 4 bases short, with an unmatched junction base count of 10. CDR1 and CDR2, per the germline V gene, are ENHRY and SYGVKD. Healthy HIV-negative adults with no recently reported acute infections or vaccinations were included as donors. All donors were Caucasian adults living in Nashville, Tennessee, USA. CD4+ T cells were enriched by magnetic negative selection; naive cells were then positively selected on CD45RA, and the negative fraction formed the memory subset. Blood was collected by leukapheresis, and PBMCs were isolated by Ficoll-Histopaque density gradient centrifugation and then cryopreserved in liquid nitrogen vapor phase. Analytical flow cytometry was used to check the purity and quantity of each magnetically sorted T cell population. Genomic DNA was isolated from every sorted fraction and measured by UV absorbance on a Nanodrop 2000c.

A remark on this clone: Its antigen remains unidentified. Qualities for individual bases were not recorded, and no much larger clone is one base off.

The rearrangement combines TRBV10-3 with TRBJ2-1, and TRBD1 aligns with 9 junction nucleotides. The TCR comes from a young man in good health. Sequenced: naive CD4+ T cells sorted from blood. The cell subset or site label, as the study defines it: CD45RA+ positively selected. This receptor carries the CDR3 CAISETTGGSAYNEQFF. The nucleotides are TGTGCCATCAGTGAAACGACAGGGGGGTCGGCTTACAATGAGCAGTTCTTC.